These 2 T cell receptor beta chains were sequenced from one sample in a study of CD8+ T cells in alopecia areata. Extraction of RNA preceded its reverse transcription into cDNA, which served as the sequencing template. Sequencing was performed with immunoSEQ multiplex PCR; in TCRdb, only in-frame clones are kept and a portion is missing. The data show more than 95,000 clones, 41% seen once. Sequenced material: CD4+ T cells sorted from blood. Every receptor here comes from a human donor with alopecia areata.

The rearrangement joins TRBV30 to TRBJ2-7, with D hard to call. This CDR3 spans 13 amino acids. Germline V gene data show CDR1 as GTSNPN and CDR2 as SVGIG (reference sequence). V was shortened by 5 bases and J by 3 bases, with 14 bases between the two germline ends. The CDR3 spells CAWGDGRYYEQYF. The CDR3 DNA is TGTGCCTGGGGTGATGGACGGTACTACGAGCAGTACTTC. Full variable domain (outside the CDR3, taken from reference TRBV30 and TRBJ2-7): SQTIHQWPATLVQPVGSPLSLECTVEGTSNPNLYWYRQAAGRGLQLLFYSVGIGQISSEVPQNLSASRPQDRQFILSSKKLLLSDSGFYLCAWGDGRYYEQYFGPGTRLTVT.

This clone was detected a few times. The rearrangement uses TRBV7-9 and TRBJ2-4; TRBD2 might be the D (5 bases). This CDR3 region has 13 residues. CDR1 SEHNR and CDR2 FQNEAQ come from the germline V gene (reference sequence). Trimming cost V 3 bases and J 8 bases, with 11 bases left between them. For the CDR3, the DNA is TGTGCCAGCAGCTTGGGAGTTGGGGACATTCAGTACTTC. Translated: CASSLGVGDIQYF.